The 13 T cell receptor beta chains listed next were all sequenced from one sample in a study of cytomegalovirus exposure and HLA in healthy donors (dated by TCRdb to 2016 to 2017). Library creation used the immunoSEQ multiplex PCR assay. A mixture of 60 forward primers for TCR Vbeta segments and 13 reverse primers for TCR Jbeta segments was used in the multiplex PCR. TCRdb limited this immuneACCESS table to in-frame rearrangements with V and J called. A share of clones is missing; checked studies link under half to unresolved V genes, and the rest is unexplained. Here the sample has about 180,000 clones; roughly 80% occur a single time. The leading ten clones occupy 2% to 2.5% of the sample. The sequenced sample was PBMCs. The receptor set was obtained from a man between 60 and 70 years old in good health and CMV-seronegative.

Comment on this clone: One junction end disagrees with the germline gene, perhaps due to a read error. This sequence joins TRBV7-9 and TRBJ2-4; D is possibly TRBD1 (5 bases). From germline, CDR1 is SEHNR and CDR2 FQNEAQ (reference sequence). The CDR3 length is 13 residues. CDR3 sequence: CASSLAQGPRTDF. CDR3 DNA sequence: TGTGCCAGCAGCTTAGCTCAGGGCCCTAGAACGGACTTC.

For the CDR3, the DNA is TGCAGCGTTCAGCCAGTGGACAGGGGAGGCACAGATACGCAGTATTTT. Protein sequence: CSVQPVDRGGTDTQYF. The rearrangement uses TRBV29-1 and TRBJ2-3, with TRBD1 matching over 9 bases. The CDR3 loop spans 16 amino acids. The J segment lost 1 base and the V segment lost 5 bases, leaving 10 bases of the junction unmatched. Germline CDR1 SQVTM, CDR2 ANQGSEA.

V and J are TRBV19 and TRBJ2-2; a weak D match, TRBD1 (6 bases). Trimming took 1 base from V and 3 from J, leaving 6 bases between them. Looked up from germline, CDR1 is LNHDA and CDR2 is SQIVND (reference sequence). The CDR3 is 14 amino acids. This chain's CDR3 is CASSIGQDTGELFF. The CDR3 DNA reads TGTGCCAGTAGTATAGGACAGGACACCGGGGAGCTGTTTTTT.

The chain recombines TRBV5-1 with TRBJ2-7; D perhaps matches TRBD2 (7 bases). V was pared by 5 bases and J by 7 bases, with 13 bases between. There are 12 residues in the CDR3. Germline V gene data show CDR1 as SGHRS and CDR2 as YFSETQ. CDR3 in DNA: TGCGCCAGCAGAGAGGGGGGGCAGGAGCAGTACTTC. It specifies CASREGGQEQYF.

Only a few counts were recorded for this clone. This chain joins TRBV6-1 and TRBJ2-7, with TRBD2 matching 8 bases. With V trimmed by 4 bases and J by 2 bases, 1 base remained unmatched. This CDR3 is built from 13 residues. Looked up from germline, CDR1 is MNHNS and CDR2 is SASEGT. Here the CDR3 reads CASSVAGPYEQYF. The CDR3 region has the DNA TGTGCCAGCAGTGTAGCGGGGCCCTACGAGCAGTACTTC.

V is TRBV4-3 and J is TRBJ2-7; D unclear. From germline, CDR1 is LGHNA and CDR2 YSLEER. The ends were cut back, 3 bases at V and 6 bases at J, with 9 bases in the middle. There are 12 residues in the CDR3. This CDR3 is CASSQSGSEQYF. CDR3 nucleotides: TGCGCCAGCAGCCAGTCAGGATCCGAGCAGTACTTC.

The CDR3 nucleotides read TGTGCCAGCAGTCTAACTAGCGGGGGCTCCTACGAGCAGTACTTC. It translates to CASSLTSGGSYEQYF. The rearrangement uses TRBV7-2 and TRBJ2-7; 11 bases are a match to TRBD2. Germline CDR1 is SGHTA and CDR2 is FQGNSA. CDR3 length equals 15 residues. The V segment lost 6 bases and the J segment 0 bases; nucleotides outside the gene matches: 4.

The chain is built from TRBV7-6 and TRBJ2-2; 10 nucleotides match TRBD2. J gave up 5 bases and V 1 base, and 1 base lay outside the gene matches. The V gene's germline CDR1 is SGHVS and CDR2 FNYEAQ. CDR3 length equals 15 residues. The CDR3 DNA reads TGTGCCAGCAGCTTAGGTAGCGGGAGGACCGGGGAGCTGTTTTTT. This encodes CASSLGSGRTGELFF.

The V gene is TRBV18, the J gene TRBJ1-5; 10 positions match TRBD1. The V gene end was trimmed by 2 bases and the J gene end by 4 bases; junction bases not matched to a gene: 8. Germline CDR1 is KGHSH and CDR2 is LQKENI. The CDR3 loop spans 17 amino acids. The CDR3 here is CASSPGLGTGDNQPQHF. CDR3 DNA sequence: TGTGCCAGCTCACCAGGGCTTGGGACAGGGGATAATCAGCCCCAGCATTTT.

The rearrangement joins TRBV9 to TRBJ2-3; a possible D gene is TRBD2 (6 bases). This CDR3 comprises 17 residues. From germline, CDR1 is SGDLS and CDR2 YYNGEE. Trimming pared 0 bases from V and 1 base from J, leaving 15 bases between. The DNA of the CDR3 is TGTGCCAGCAGCGTAGGAGGGGCGGGGCCTCGCACAGATACGCAGTATTTT. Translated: CASSVGGAGPRTDTQYF.

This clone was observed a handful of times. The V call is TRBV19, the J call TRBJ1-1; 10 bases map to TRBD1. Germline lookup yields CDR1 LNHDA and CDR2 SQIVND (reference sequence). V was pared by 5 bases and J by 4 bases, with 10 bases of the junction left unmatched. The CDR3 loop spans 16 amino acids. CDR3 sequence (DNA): TGTGCCAGTAGTGGTGACGACAGGGGGCCGGTCACTGAAGCTTTCTTT. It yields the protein CASSGDDRGPVTEAFF.

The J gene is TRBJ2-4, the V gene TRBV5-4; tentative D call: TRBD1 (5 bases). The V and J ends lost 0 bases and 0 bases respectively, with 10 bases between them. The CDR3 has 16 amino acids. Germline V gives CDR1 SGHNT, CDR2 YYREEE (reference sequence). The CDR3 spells CASSLDGQLAKNIQYF. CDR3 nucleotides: TGTGCCAGCAGCTTGGACGGACAACTAGCCAAAAACATTCAGTACTTC.

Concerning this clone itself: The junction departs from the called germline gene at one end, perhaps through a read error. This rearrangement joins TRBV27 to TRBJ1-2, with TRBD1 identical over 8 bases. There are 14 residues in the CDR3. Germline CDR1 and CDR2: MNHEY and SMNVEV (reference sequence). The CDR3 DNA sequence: TGTGCCAGCAGCTACCTTCCTCAGGGGGCGAATTTCCTCTTC. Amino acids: CASSYLPQGANFLF.